The TCR beta chain under discussion was sequenced for a study of Graves' ophthalmopathy and Graves' hyperthyroidism. As the template, RNA transcripts were used to amplify TCR beta CDR3 regions. Amplification began with first-round RT-PCR using HTBI primers, then second-round multiplex PCR was performed. Each CDR3 protein is one row after TCRdb ran MiXCR on the multiplex PCR reads. The repertoire holds some 160,000 distinct CDR3 sequences, with roughly two fifths as singletons. Study findings and constraints: The blood repertoire also included most expanded thyroid clonotypes above 0.001 frequency.

Remarks on this clonotype: As yet, its antigen is unknown.

Excluded were patients with other autoimmune diseases, uncontrolled infections, pregnancy or lactation. Each diagnosis was determined on the basis of clinical symptoms, serum thyroxine, TRAb, thyroid ultrasound and orbital computed tomography. Per germline, CDR1 MNHNS and CDR2 SASEGT. Trimming stripped 7 bases from V and 7 bases from J, with 17 bases between. The CDR3 sequence is 14 residues long. The sample consisted of peripheral blood. This chain links TRBV6-1 with TRBJ1-5; D possibly corresponds to TRBD1 (5 bases). The receptor was derived from a young man with Graves' ophthalmopathy. CDR3 DNA sequence: TGTGCCAGCACCCTCTTAATGGGGGAACAGCCCCAGCATTTT. Protein product: CASTLLMGEQPQHF.